This T cell receptor beta chain was captured in a study of blood T cell repertoires in COVID-19. On the study more broadly: There were acute and convalescent COVID-19 samples, and they came from the United States, Italy and Spain.

The CDR3 totals 16 residues. Germline loops: CDR1 KGHSH, CDR2 LQKENI. Trimming cost V 6 bases and J 0 bases; bases outside gene matches: 7. Original processing methods: Reference gene primer amplification in the assay estimated nucleated cell counts. Assay used: immunoSEQ multiplex PCR; TCRdb lists only in-frame clones, some missing. The V and J calls and clone size are taken from that table; D and trimming were inferred from the DNA. The table includes tens of thousands of clones, 65% to 90% detected once. The TCR originated in a man aged 80 or over with COVID-19, enrolled during active disease. V is TRBV18 and J is TRBJ1-1; 10 nucleotides match TRBD1. Source material: peripheral blood. CDR3 sequence reads: CASSRDRGTMNTEAFF. CDR3 nucleotides: TGTGCCAGCTCCCGGGACAGGGGTACTATGAACACTGAAGCTTTCTTT.